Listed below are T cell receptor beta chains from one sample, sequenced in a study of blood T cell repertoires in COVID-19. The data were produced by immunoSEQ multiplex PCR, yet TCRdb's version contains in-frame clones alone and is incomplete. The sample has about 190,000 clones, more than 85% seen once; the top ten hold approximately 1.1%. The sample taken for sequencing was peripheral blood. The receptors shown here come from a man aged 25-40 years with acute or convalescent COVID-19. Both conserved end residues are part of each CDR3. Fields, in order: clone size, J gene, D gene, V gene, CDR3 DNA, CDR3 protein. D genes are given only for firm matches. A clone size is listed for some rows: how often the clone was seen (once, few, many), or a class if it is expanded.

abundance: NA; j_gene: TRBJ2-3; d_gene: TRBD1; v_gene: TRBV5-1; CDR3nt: TGCGCCAGCAGCTATCGGGGACAGGGCGGCACAGATACGCAGTATTTT; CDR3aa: CASSYRGQGGTDTQYF
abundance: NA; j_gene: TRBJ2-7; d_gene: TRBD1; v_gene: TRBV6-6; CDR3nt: TGTGCCAGCAGTTACCCCGGACAGGGGCGCTACGAGCAGTACTTC; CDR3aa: CASSYPGQGRYEQYF
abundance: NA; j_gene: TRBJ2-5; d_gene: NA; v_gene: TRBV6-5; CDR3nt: TGTGCCAGCACGAGGGGGGGCGCGTTAGAGACCCAGTACTTC; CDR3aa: CASTRGGALETQYF
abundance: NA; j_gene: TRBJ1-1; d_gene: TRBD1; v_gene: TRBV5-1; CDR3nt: TGCGCCAGCAGCTCCGGACAGGGAAGGAAAGCTTTCTTT; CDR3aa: CASSSGQGRKAFF
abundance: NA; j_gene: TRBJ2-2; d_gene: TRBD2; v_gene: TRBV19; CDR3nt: TGTGCCGGGGGGGTCCCGGGCACCGGGGAGCTGTTTTTT; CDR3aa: CAGGVPGTGELFF
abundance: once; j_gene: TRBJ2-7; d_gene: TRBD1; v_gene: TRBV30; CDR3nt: TGTGCCTGGAGGGGTTCGGGACAGGGCGCTCCCTGGTACTTC; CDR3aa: CAWRGSGQGAPWYF
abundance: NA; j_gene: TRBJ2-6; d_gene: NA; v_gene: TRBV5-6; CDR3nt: TGTGCCAGCAGCTTGCGGGGTGCCGGGGCCAACGTCCTGACTTTC; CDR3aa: CASSLRGAGANVLTF
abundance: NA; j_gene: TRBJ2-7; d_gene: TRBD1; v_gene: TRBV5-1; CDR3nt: TGCGCCAGCAGCACAGGACAGGGCGCCTACGAGCAGTACTTC; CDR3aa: CASSTGQGAYEQYF
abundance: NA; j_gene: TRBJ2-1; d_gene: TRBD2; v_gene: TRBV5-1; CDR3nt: TGCGCCAGCAGCTTGAACGGGAGGGCGAATGAGCAGTTCTTC; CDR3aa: CASSLNGRANEQFF
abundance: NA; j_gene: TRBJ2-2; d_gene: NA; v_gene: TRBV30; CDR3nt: TGTGCCTGGAGTGTAGCGTACTCCTCAAGGGAGCTGTTTTTT; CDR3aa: CAWSVAYSSRELFF
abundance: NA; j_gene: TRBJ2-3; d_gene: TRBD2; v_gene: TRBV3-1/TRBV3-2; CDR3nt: TGTGCCAGCAGCACCCGGACTAGCGGGAGGGTCACAGATACGCAGTATTTT; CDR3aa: CASSTRTSGRVTDTQYF
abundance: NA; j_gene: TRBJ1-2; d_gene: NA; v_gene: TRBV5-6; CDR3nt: TGTGCCAGCAGCCAGGCCCACTATGGCTACACCTTC; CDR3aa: CASSQAHYGYTF
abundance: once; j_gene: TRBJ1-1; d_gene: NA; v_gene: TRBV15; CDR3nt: TGTGCCACCAGCAGGAACAGGGTAGTGAACACTGAAGCTTTCTTT; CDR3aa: CATSRNRVVNTEAFF
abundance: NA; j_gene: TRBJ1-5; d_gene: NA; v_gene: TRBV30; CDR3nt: TGTGCCTGGAGTGTAGGCCTTCAGGGCCAGCCCCAGCATTTT; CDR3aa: CAWSVGLQGQPQHF
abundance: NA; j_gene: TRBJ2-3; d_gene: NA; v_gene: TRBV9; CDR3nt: TGTGCCAGCAGCGTAGTAACTACAGATACGCAGTATTTT; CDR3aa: CASSVVTTDTQYF
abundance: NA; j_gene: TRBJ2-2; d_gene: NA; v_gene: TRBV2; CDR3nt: TGTGCCAGCAGTGAGTTGACAGGTGTCAACACCGGGGAGCTGTTTTTT; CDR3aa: CASSELTGVNTGELFF
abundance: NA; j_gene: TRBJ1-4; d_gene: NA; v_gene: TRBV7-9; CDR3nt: TGTGCCAGCAGCGCCGCGACGGGAGTGAAACTGTTTTTT; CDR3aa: CASSAATGVKLFF
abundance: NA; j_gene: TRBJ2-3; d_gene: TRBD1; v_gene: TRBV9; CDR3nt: TGTGCCAGCACCGGACAGGGCACAGATACGCAGTATTTT; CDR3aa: CASTGQGTDTQYF
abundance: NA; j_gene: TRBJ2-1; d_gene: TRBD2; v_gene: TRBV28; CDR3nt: TGTGCCAGCAGTTTAGTGGGACTAGCGGGAATGAATGAGCAGTTCTTC; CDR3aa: CASSLVGLAGMNEQFF
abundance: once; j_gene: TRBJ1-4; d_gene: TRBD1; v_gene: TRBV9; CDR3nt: TGTGCCAGCAGCGCCGGGACAGGGAGGGATGAAAAACTGTTTTTT; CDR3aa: CASSAGTGRDEKLFF
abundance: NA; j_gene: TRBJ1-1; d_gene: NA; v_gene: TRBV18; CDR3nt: TGTGCCAGCTCACCACTGGAGGGTGAAGCTTTCTTT; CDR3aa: CASSPLEGEAFF
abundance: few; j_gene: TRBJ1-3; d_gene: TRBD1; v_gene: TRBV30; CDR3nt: TGTGCCTTTGACAGGGGCCAAGGAAACACCATATATTTT; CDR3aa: CAFDRGQGNTIYF
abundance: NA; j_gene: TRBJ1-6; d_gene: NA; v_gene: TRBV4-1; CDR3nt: TGCGCCAGCACGAAAGGGACTCCCAGCTCCTATAATTCACCCCTCCACTTT; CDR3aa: CASTKGTPSSYNSPLHF
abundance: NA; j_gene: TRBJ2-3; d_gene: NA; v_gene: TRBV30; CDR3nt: TGTGCCTGGAGCCCCGGACTCAGCACAGATACGCAGTATTTT; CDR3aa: CAWSPGLSTDTQYF
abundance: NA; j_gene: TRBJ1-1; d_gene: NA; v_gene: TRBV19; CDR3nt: TGTGCCAGTACCCGGGAGGCGAACACTGAAGCTTTCTTT; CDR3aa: CASTREANTEAFF
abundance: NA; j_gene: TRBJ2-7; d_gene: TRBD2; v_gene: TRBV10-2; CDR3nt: TGCGCCAGCTTTGATCCGGGACTAGCCTCCTACGAGCAGTACTTC; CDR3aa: CASFDPGLASYEQYF
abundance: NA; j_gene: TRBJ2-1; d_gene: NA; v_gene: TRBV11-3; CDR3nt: TGTGCCAGCAGCTCCGGACGGGGTTCCTACAATGAGCAGTTCTTC; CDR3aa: CASSSGRGSYNEQFF
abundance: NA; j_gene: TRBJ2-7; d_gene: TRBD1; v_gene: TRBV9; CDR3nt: TGTGCCAGCAGCCCGGGACAGGGCTACGAGCAGTACTTC; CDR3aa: CASSPGQGYEQYF
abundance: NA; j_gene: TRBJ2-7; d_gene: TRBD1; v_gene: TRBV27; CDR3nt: TGTGCCAGCAGTCCCCGGGACAGGGCGACGTCCTACGAGCAGTACTTC; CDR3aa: CASSPRDRATSYEQYF
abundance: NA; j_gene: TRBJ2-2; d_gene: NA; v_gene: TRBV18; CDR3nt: TGTGCCAGCTCACCCGACAGAAACACCGGGGAGCTGTTTTTT; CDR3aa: CASSPDRNTGELFF
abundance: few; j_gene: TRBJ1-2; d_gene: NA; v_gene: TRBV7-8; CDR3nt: TGTGCCAGCAGCTTAGACCGGGGCTATGGCTACACCTTC; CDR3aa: CASSLDRGYGYTF
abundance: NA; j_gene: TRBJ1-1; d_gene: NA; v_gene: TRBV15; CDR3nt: TGTGCCACCAGCAGAGTGGGAGTGAACACTGAAGCTTTCTTT; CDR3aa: CATSRVGVNTEAFF
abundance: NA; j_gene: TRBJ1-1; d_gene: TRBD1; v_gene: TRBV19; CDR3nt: TGTGCCAGTAAGACAGGGGGGGGGAACACTGAAGCTTTCTTT; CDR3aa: CASKTGGGNTEAFF
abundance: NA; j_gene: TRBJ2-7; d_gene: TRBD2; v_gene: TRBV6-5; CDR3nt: TGTGCCAGCAGCCCCCGGGGAGGGAACTTCGAGCAGTACTTC; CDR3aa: CASSPRGGNFEQYF
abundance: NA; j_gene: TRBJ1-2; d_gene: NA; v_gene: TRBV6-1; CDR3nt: TGTGCCAGCAGTGAACAGGGGTATGGCTACACCTTC; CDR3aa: CASSEQGYGYTF
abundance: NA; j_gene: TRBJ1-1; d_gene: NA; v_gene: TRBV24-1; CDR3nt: TGTGCCACCAGGGCCCGGACGGGGATGAACACTGAAGCTTTCTTT; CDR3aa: CATRARTGMNTEAFF
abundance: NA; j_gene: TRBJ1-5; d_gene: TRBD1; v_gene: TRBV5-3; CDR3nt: TGTGCCAGAAGCTGCGACAGGGGGCTCCGTCAGCCCCAGCATTTT; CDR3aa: CARSCDRGLRQPQHF
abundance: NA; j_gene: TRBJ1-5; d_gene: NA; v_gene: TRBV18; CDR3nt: TGTGCCAGCTCACCGGCGGCCTTGGGCAATCAGCCCCAGCATTTT; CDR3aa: CASSPAALGNQPQHF
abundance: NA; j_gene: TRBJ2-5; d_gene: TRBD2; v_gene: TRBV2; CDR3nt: TGTGCCAGCCTACCGACTAGCGGGAGTCTGCAGACCCAGTACTTC; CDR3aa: CASLPTSGSLQTQYF
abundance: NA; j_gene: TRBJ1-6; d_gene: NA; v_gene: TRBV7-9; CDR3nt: TGTGCCAGCAGCTTAGCTGAGGAGGGAGGGTCACCCCTCCACTTT; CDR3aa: CASSLAEEGGSPLHF
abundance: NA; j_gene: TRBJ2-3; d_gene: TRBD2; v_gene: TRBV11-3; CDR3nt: TGTGCCAGCACCGAGACAAGCGGGATAGATACGCAGTATTTT; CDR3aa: CASTETSGIDTQYF
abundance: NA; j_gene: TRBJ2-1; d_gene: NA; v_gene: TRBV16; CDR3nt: TGTGCCAGCAGCCAACAACAGACTAACGATGAGCAGTTCTTC; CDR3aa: CASSQQQTNDEQFF
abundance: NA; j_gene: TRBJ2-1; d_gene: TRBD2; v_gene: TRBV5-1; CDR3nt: TGCGCCAGCAGCATGGGCGGGGGGAGCTACAATGAGCAGTTCTTC; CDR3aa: CASSMGGGSYNEQFF
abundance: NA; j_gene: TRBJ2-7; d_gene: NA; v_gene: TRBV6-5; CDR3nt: TGTGCCAGCGGGACATTCAGCTCCTACGAGCAGTACTTC; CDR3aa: CASGTFSSYEQYF
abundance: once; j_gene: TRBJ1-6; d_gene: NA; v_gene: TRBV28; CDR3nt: TGTGCCAGCAGCCCTCCGGGCAGGGGTGGGTCACCCCTCCACTTT; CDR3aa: CASSPPGRGGSPLHF
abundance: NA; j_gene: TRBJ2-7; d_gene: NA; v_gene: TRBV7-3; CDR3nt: TGTGCCAGCAGCGCAACCGGGATGAACACGGAGCAGTACTTC; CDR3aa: CASSATGMNTEQYF
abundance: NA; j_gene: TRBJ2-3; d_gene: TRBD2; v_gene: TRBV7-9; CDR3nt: TGTGCCAGCAGCTCAGGGACTAGCGGGGGGGCCACAGGCACAGATACGCAGTATTTT; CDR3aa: CASSSGTSGGATGTDTQYF
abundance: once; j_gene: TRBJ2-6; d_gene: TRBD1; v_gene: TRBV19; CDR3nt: TGTGCCAGTAGTTATGCAGGGGGAGCTTCTGGGGCCAACGTCCTGACTTTC; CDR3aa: CASSYAGGASGANVLTF
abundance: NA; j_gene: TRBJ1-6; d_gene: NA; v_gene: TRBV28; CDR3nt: TGTGCCAGCAGTTTCGGGGGGGGAGGGTCCCGCCCTAATTCACCCCTCCACTTT; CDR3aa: CASSFGGGGSRPNSPLHF
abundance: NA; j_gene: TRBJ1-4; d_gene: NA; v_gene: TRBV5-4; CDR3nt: TGTGCCAGCAGCTTGGCGGGAAACCTGAATGAAAAACTGTTTTTT; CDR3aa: CASSLAGNLNEKLFF
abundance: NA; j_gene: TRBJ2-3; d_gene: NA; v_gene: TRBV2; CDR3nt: TGTGCCAGCAGTGACTCACAGAACCTTACTCCGCAGTATTTT; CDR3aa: CASSDSQNLTPQYF
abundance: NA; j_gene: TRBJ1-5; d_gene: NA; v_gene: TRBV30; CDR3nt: TGTGCCTGGAGTGCGACCGGGGGGGGCGCAAATCAGCCCCAGCATTTT; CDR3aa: CAWSATGGGANQPQHF
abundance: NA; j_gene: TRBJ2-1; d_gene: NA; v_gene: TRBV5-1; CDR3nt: TGCGCCAGCAGCTTCGGGACACCACCAGGGAATGAGCAGTTCTTC; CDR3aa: CASSFGTPPGNEQFF
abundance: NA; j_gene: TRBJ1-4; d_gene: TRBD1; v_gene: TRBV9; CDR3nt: TGTGCCAGCTGCGCCGGGACAGGGAGGGATGAAAAACTGTTTTTT; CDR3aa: CASCAGTGRDEKLFF
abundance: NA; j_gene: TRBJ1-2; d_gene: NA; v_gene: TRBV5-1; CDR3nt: TGCGCCAGCACTCCGGGGGGCGGAAACTATGGCTACACCTTC; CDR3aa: CASTPGGGNYGYTF
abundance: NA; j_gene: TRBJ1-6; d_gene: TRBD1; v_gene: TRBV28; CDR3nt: TGTGCCAGTTCCCGGGACAGGGCGGCATCACCCCTCCACTTT; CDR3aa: CASSRDRAASPLHF
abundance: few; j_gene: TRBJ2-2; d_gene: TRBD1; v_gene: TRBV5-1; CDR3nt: TGCGCCAGCAGCTTGGGCGGCGACAGGGTCGGTATGAAGCTGTTTTTT; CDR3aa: CASSLGGDRVGMKLFF
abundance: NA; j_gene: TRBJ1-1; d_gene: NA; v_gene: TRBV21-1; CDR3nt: TGTGCCACCAACAGGGGGCAAGCTTTCTTT; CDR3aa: CATNRGQAFF